The rows below give T cell receptor beta chains drawn from one sample of a study of shared clonotypes between healthy human individuals. Method: immunoSEQ multiplex PCR; TCRdb's copy keeps in-frame clones and lacks some. The sample contains hundreds of thousands of clones, approximately 96% of which appear only once. Source material: naive CD8+ T cells sorted from blood. These receptors were obtained from a woman aged 25-40 years in good health. Both conserved end residues are trimmed from each CDR3. Clone size is given for some rows only: seen once, a few or many times, or a class if the clone is expanded.

cdr3_length,v_call,clone_size,cdr3_aa
12,TRBV4-1,-,ASSQGTSSGEQF
13,TRBV5-5,-,ASSLGTDLSYEQY
14,TRBV1,-,TSSREWHRANYGYT
15,TRBV15,-,ATSRDVGQGADQPQH
14,TRBV27,once,ASSRRWFSTNEKLF
20,TRBV15,-,ATSRAASGRAKYRSSYNEQF
13,TRBV11-2,-,ASSLGGGAQETQY
14,TRBV5-1,-,ASSLPGQGSLTEAF
16,TRBV11-2,-,ASSSINALQVLTDTQY
12,TRBV19,-,ASSGSMKLYGYT
13,TRBV13,-,ASSFGSREQETQY
11,TRBV30,once,AWTDGPFLGYT
15,TRBV11-2,-,ASSSLESPIPVAEAF
12,TRBV21-1,once,ASSKGSSTGGYT
10,TRBV19,-,ASSDRGGGYT
15,TRBV28,-,ASSLWASGSANQPQH
12,TRBV19,-,ASNGQGGNYGYT
11,TRBV13,-,ASSLEGDNEQF
9,TRBV10-3,-,AISDGAEQY
13,TRBV9,-,ASSQMGDMNTEAF
17,TRBV4-1,-,ASSQHLQGDLSPYNEQF
12,TRBV9,-,ASSVDGSPGELF
11,TRBV7-2,-,ASSWTGSSEAF
15,TRBV5-4,-,ASSSPTSGTSYNEQF
12,TRBV7-9,-,ASTLAPRHFEQY
11,TRBV10-3,-,AISQGALTEAF
12,TRBV6-4,-,ASSPGGKPGELF
15,TRBV5-8,-,ASSLGAGGGSYNEQF
14,TRBV6-1,-,ASSEAVGLAPYEQY
13,TRBV4-1,-,ASSQEAGMVNEQF
14,TRBV21-1,once,ASSRTLHWHHQPQH
14,TRBV18,-,ASSPGTSGRRDTQY
13,TRBV10-3,-,AISAPGPDGVEQY
11,TRBV7-9,once,ASRTGTRDTQY
12,TRBV6-5,-,ASSPRGAIGEQY
12,TRBV10-1,-,ASSGTGTLGEQY
16,TRBV9,-,ASSVHPGAAGGIDTQY
14,TRBV2,-,ASSEELVGRNYGYT
10,TRBV4-3,once,ASSPGGETQY
12,TRBV29-1,-,SVEDRDGTYEQY
13,TRBV7-3,once,ASSLSPGKAYEQY